A single T cell receptor (beta chain) is shown here with its context. This receptor's antigen is unknown. Base qualities are missing; no much larger clone stands one base away. The data are from a study of blood T cell repertoires in COVID-19 (dated by TCRdb to about 2020). Study-wide context: Samples covering the acute and convalescent phases of COVID-19 were provided by collaborators in the United States, Italy and Spain. Where HLA class I and class II types were available, the types were taken from metadata supplied by the sample provider, not from assay-based typing. The samples were drawn from two sources: the first 160 participants of the ongoing ImmuneRACE study, and 1,000 to 1,500 subjects contributed by 6 global collaborators. The prospective study material was composed of cDNA or gDNA derived from T cells, B-cell-depleted T cells, or PBMCs. Deeply sampled blood TCRbeta repertoires from subjects exposed to, actively infected with, or recovered from COVID-19 were included in the dataset. The repertoires were released in a freely available public database meant as a resource for research on the immune response to SARS-CoV-2. A de-identified subject ID, COVID-19 status, age in years and sex were almost always included in the sample metadata. Broader findings and caveats from the paper: How much clinical and demographic metadata was included differed by source and by participant, and the metadata was provided uncurated.

TCRbeta CDR3 regions were amplified from genomic DNA by means of the immunoSEQ Assay, a bias-controlled multiplex PCR. Per the authors' processing: The number of nucleated cells in each sample was estimated by amplification of reference gene primers within the assay. Sequence reads were collapsed and filtered to measure the absolute abundance of every unique TCRbeta CDR3 rearrangement. For each sample, productive Simpson clonality was calculated as the square root of Simpson's diversity index across productive rearrangements. In TCRdb, the immuneACCESS table is reduced to in-frame sequences with V and J assigned. These tables do not hold every clone; where another copy was compared, an unresolved V gene accounts for under half, and the others remain unexplained. That table supplies the V and J calls and clone size; D and trimming were determined from the DNA. The sample table lists hundreds of thousands of clones, 65% to 90% of them with a count of one. The biggest ten clones account for less than 20% of the sample.

Germline trimming: 6 bases from V, 6 bases from J; junction bases outside gene matches: 3. CDR1 MNHEY and CDR2 SVGAGI are derived from the germline V gene. The CDR3 runs 13 residues from the cysteine to the phenylalanine. Only the CDR3 portion is preserved as DNA: 39 bases, with reading frame beginning at the first base. Participants in the prospective study were aged roughly 18 to 100 years, lived in 20 to 25 United States geographic areas, and enrolled through a virtual design. To assign participants to cohorts, the prospective study relied on clinical history that participants themselves reported in a screening survey and a study questionnaire. Recovered participants in ImmuneRACE Cohort 3 were defined by two consecutive negative NP/OP PCR tests, clearance by a healthcare professional, or resolution of symptoms. Each participant in the prospective study had whole blood, serum and a nasopharyngeal or oropharyngeal swab collected by mobile phlebotomists. Participants in the prospective study had the option to provide additional blood draws and questionnaires over an approximately 2-month period. Prospective study blood samples were shipped either frozen or at room temperature before DNA extraction.

Sequenced: PBMCs or T cells enriched from blood (not recorded which). This TCR was recovered from a man aged 18 to 29 who had recovered from COVID-19. This sequence uses TRBV6-5 and TRBJ2-1, with 9 bases in between that match TRBD2. The CDR3 amino acid sequence is: CASRGTSFNEQFF. The sequenced DNA: TGTGCCAGCAGGGGGACTAGCTTCAATGAGCAGTTCTTC.